One sample yielded the 7 T cell receptor beta chains listed below, sequenced in a study of shared clonotypes between healthy human individuals. CD45RO-negative CD8 cells positively selected for CCR7 made up the naive population, which excluded terminally differentiated effector memory CD45RA+ cells. Using immunoSEQ multiplex PCR, the repertoire was profiled, and TCRdb retains in-frame clones only, with some absent. Here the sample spans approximately 590,000 clones, about 95% being singletons. Sample: naive CD8+ T cells sorted from blood. The receptors originated from a woman under 40 in good health.

The chain links TRBV15 to TRBJ2-7; TRBD2 matches at 9 bases. Looked up from germline, CDR1 is LNHNV and CDR2 is YYDKDF (reference sequence). CDR3 size: 13 residues. V lost 6 bases and J lost 5; bases outside the gene matches: 5. CDR3 nucleotide sequence: TGTGCCACCAGGGGACTAGCTCTCGACGAGCAGTACTTC. Amino acids: CATRGLALDEQYF.

This clone was recorded only once. The rearrangement uses TRBV28 and TRBJ1-2; D is ambiguous. The CDR3 spans 20 residues. Germline V gene lookup returns CDR1 MDHEN and CDR2 SYDVKM. Trimming stripped 5 bases from V and 0 bases from J, with 28 bases between. The CDR3 DNA is TGTGCCAGCAGTCCGACCCTGACCCGACAAAAGGAGCTCACTAACTATGGCTACACCTTC. As protein: CASSPTLTRQKELTNYGYTF.

V is TRBV28 and J is TRBJ2-2, with TRBD2 matching over 11 bases. This CDR3 region has 16 residues. Per germline, CDR1 MDHEN and CDR2 SYDVKM. V was pared by 6 bases and J by 1 base, with 4 bases of the junction left unmatched. This CDR3 is CASRPTSGRNTGELFF. The CDR3 bases are TGTGCCAGCAGACCAACTAGCGGGAGGAACACCGGGGAGCTGTTTTTT.

The chain employs TRBV11-2 and TRBJ2-5, with 12 bases fitting TRBD2. Looked up from germline, CDR1 is SGHAT and CDR2 is FQNNGV. The ends lost 4 bases at V and 2 bases at J; junction bases unmatched: 5. This CDR3 region has 16 residues. CDR3: CASSSPTSGRQETQYF. CDR3 sequence (DNA): TGTGCCAGCAGCTCACCGACTAGCGGGAGACAAGAGACCCAGTACTTC.

V usage is TRBV28 and J usage is TRBJ2-1, with 10 bases matching TRBD1. Looked up from germline, CDR1 is MDHEN and CDR2 is SYDVKM. The CDR3 sequence is 16 residues long. J was trimmed by 10 bases and V by 5 bases; bases with no gene match: 14. CDR3 in DNA: TGTGCCAGCAGTCTCATACCGGGACAGGGGCCCAAAGAGCAGTTCTTC. Translation gives CASSLIPGQGPKEQFF.

The chain is built from TRBV7-9 and TRBJ2-2; 7 bases align to TRBD1. Germline CDR1 and CDR2: SEHNR and FQNEAQ (reference sequence). The CDR3 extends over 14 amino acids. V lost 5 bases, J lost 6 bases, and 6 bases stayed unmatched. The CDR3 protein is CASSLMTGPGELFF. As DNA, the CDR3 is TGTGCCAGCAGCCTAATGACAGGGCCCGGGGAGCTGTTTTTT.

This chain links TRBV7-5 with TRBJ1-5; TRBD1 was called by the table and not checked on the DNA. TRBV7-5 is a pseudogene. This CDR3 is built from 16 residues. The CDR3 is CVRRIYPGQINQPQHF. For the CDR3, the DNA is TGTGTCAGAAGAATCTATCCGGGACAGATCAATCAGCCCCAGCATTTT.